The T cell receptor beta chain described here comes from a study of T cells in Graves' hyperthyroidism and ophthalmopathy. This clonotype was seen a handful of times. RNA transcripts yielded amplified TCR beta CDR3 regions. HTBI primers were the set used in a first-round RT-PCR of the TCR CDR3. TCRdb re-derived calls from the multiplex PCR reads in MiXCR, one entry per CDR3 protein. The repertoire holds about 740,000 distinct CDR3 sequences, around 13% seen once, with 10% in the top ten. With V trimmed by 3 bases and J by 2 bases, 12 bases remained unmatched. The CDR3 is 18 residues long. The V gene's germline CDR1 is KGHSH and CDR2 LQKENI. Newly diagnosed hyperthyroidism, duration under 2 months, in patients aged 18 to 65. Uncontrolled infection, other autoimmune disease, pregnancy or lactation led to exclusion.

V and J are TRBV18 and TRBJ2-3; 9 bases fit TRBD2. The origin of this receptor is a woman aged 18-29 years with Graves' hyperthyroidism. Specimen: blood. The CDR3 DNA reads as TGTGCCAGCTCACCTCTCCCCTTCGCGGGAGGGACCACAGATACGCAGTATTTT. This translates into CASSPLPFAGGTTDTQYF.